These 25 T cell receptor beta chains came from one sample sequenced in a study of long-term antiretroviral therapy in people with HIV. Runs used v3.0 of the immunoSEQ assay and were done at survey level. TCRdb's copy holds only in-frame clones and misses some; the assay was immunoSEQ multiplex PCR. The top ten clones hold about 12% of a sample with some 16,000 clones, more than 75% of them seen once. The starting material was unsorted PBMCs, obtained 0.7 years before starting antiretroviral therapy. All receptors come from a man in his fifties with HIV.

The count of this clone is one. CDR3: CASSRRTSGVYEQYF. The CDR3 nucleotides read TGTGCCAGCAGCCGACGGACTAGCGGGGTCTACGAGCAGTACTTC. The chain employs TRBV5-4 and TRBJ2-7; 12 nucleotides line up with TRBD2. Per germline, CDR1 SGHNT and CDR2 YYREEE (reference sequence). The CDR3 consists of 15 residues. V dropped 4 bases and J dropped 3; count of bases not matched to a gene: 5.

Turning to this clone: A junction end diverges from the germline sequence, so it may reflect a read error. The chain is built from TRBV6-1 and TRBJ1-1, with D perhaps matching TRBD1 (6 bases). CDR1 is MNHNS and CDR2 is SASEGT in the germline V gene. CDR3 size: 13 residues. The CDR3 sequence: CASGETGNTEAFF. CDR3 coding DNA: TGTGCCAGCGGTGAGACAGGGAACACTGAAGCTTTCTTT.

This clone was counted once. The rearrangement joins TRBV2 to TRBJ1-6, with D maybe TRBD1 (6 bases). The CDR3 totals 15 residues. The V gene lost 7 bases and the J gene lost 4 bases, with 14 bases spanning the gap. Looked up from germline, CDR1 is SNHLY and CDR2 is FYNNEI. The CDR3 DNA sequence: TGTGCCAGCACCTCTTCCAGGGGTTATAATTCACCCCTCCACTTT. As protein: CASTSSRGYNSPLHF.

The rearrangement uses TRBV12-5 and TRBJ1-1; 9 nucleotides match TRBD1. Per germline, CDR1 LGHNT and CDR2 FRNRAP. This CDR3 spans 15 amino acids. The V segment lost 4 bases and the J segment 4 bases; nucleotides outside the gene matches: 7. In DNA, the CDR3 is TGTGCTAGTGGTTCAAACAGGGGGCTAGGCACTGAAGCTTTCTTT. Translated, it gives CASGSNRGLGTEAFF.

This clone was recorded once. V gene TRBV6-1 combines with J gene TRBJ2-6; tentatively, D is TRBD2 (6 bases). Germline V gene data show CDR1 as MNHNS and CDR2 as SASEGT. The CDR3 has 15 amino acids. The V end was cut by 3 bases, the J end by 1 base, with 7 bases between. The CDR3 sequence: CASSDRGSGANVLTF. In DNA, the CDR3 is TGTGCCAGCAGTGATCGGGGGTCTGGGGCCAACGTCCTGACTTTC.

The rearrangement uses TRBV6-5 and TRBJ2-2; TRBD1 aligns across 10 bases. The length of the CDR3 is 16 residues. The trim removed 1 base at V and 3 bases at J, leaving 2 bases unmatched. Germline V CDR1 and CDR2: MNHEY, SVGAGI. The CDR3 sequence is CASSYYGTGDTGELFF. DNA for the CDR3: TGTGCCAGCAGTTACTACGGGACAGGGGACACCGGGGAGCTGTTTTTT.

This clone showed up just once. The chain has TRBV5-8 and TRBJ2-5, with 15 bases lining up with TRBD2. There are 17 residues in the CDR3. Trimming removed 7 bases from V and 1 base from J; junction bases left unmatched: 8. Germline V CDR1 and CDR2: SGHTS, YDEGEE. The CDR3 protein is CASCLGLAGGVQETQYF. The CDR3 bases are TGTGCCAGCTGCCTTGGACTAGCGGGGGGGGTCCAAGAGACCCAGTACTTC.

The chain links TRBV5-1 to TRBJ1-1; D not certain. Trimming took 0 bases from V and 1 from J, leaving 7 bases between them. The CDR3 length is 14 residues. From germline, CDR1 is SGHRS and CDR2 YFSETQ. CDR3 loop: CASSLGGENTEAFF. CDR3 nucleotides: TGCGCCAGCAGCTTGGGCGGGGAGAACACTGAAGCTTTCTTT. Full variable domain (missing parts from reference TRBV5-1 and TRBJ1-1): KAGVTQTPRYLIKTRGQQVTLSCSPISGHRSVSWYQQTPGQGLQFLFEYFSETQRNKGNFPGRFSGRQFSNSRSEMNVSTLELGDSALYLCASSLGGENTEAFFGQGTRLTVV.

The V and J genes are TRBV9 and TRBJ2-1; D unclear. This CDR3 contains 13 residues. From germline, CDR1 is SGDLS and CDR2 YYNGEE. V was pared by 3 bases and J by 0 bases, with 4 bases between. CDR3 coding DNA: TGTGCCAGCAGCGGGACCTCCTACAATGAGCAGTTCTTC. Encoded protein: CASSGTSYNEQFF.

This clone has a single count. CDR3 amino acids: CASSFFGGASYNEQFF. Written as DNA, the CDR3 is TGCGCCAGCAGCTTCTTTGGGGGAGCGTCCTACAATGAGCAGTTCTTC. This rearrangement joins TRBV5-1 to TRBJ2-1; D may match TRBD1 or TRBD2 (5 bases each). V dropped 2 bases and J dropped 1 base, with 13 bases sitting between them. This CDR3 is 16 amino acids long. Germline CDR1 is SGHRS and CDR2 is YFSETQ. The whole variable domain, remainder taken from reference TRBV5-1 and TRBJ2-1, is KAGVTQTPRYLIKTRGQQVTLSCSPISGHRSVSWYQQTPGQGLQFLFEYFSETQRNKGNFPGRFSGRQFSNSRSEMNVSTLELGDSALYLCASSFFGGASYNEQFFGPGTRLTVL.

The genes are TRBV2 and TRBJ2-5; D remains ambiguous. Trimming pared 8 bases from V and 4 bases from J, leaving 11 bases between. The V gene's germline CDR1 is SNHLY and CDR2 FYNNEI. The CDR3 runs to 12 residues. The CDR3 reads CASDTPTETQYF. The CDR3 bases are TGTGCCAGCGATACTCCAACAGAGACCCAGTACTTC.

The J gene is TRBJ1-1, the V gene TRBV28, with 7 bases that match TRBD1. This CDR3 region has 12 residues. Germline trimming cut 4 bases from V and 10 bases from J; bases unmatched to any gene: 6. Germline V gene data show CDR1 as MDHEN and CDR2 as SYDVKM. CDR3 sequence (DNA): TGTGCCAGCAGTTCCAACAGGGGAACAGCTTTCTTT. Residues: CASSSNRGTAFF.

The V call is TRBV19, the J call TRBJ2-7, with D possibly matching TRBD1 (5 bases). Trimming pared 2 bases from V and 7 bases from J, leaving 9 bases between. This CDR3 spans 12 amino acids. Germline CDR1 is LNHDA and CDR2 is SQIVND (reference sequence). The CDR3 DNA is TGTGCCAGTAGTATAAGACCAGGGGAGCAGTACTTC. Translated: CASSIRPGEQYF.

The chain links TRBV5-4 to TRBJ2-7, with D maybe TRBD1 (6 bases). The CDR3 spans 14 residues. Germline V gives CDR1 SGHNT, CDR2 YYREEE (reference sequence). Trimming left V 0 bases short and J 3 bases short, with 10 bases between. The CDR3 region has the DNA TGTGCCAGCAGCTTGGGACAGGCGCGCTACGAGCAGTACTTC. It encodes CASSLGQARYEQYF. Full variable domain (remainder filled in from reference TRBV5-4 and TRBJ2-7): ETGVTQSPTHLIKTRGQQVTLRCSSQSGHNTVSWYQQALGQGPQFIFQYYREEENGRGNFPPRFSGLQFPNYSSELNVNALELDDSALYLCASSLGQARYEQYFGPGTRLTVT.

The chain combines TRBV13 with TRBJ1-4; tentatively, D is TRBD1 (5 bases). CDR1 PRHDT and CDR2 FYEKMQ come from the germline V gene (reference sequence). Deletions cut 5 bases from V and 10 bases from J, with 14 bases between. This CDR3 region has 13 residues. As DNA, the CDR3 is TGTGCCAGCAGCCCTGGGGGGTTCGGAAAACTGTTTTTT. Protein sequence: CASSPGGFGKLFF.

The chain couples TRBV5-1 to TRBJ2-3; D ambiguous. Per germline, CDR1 SGHRS and CDR2 YFSETQ. CDR3 length equals 14 residues. Trimming left V 4 bases short and J 0 bases short, with 9 bases between. CDR3: CASSIIGSTDTQYF. CDR3 coding DNA: TGCGCCAGCAGCATCATAGGCAGCACAGATACGCAGTATTTT. The variable domain in full, completed from reference TRBV5-1 and TRBJ2-3, reads KAGVTQTPRYLIKTRGQQVTLSCSPISGHRSVSWYQQTPGQGLQFLFEYFSETQRNKGNFPGRFSGRQFSNSRSEMNVSTLELGDSALYLCASSIIGSTDTQYFGPGTRLTVL.

The CDR3 here is CASWHPTESLRWQYF. DNA of the CDR3: TGCGCCAGCTGGCACCCCACAGAATCCCTACGTTGGCAGTACTTC. J is TRBJ2-7 and V is TRBV10-2; no definite D call. This CDR3 comprises 15 residues. V dropped 8 bases and J dropped 9 bases, with 26 bases sitting between them. Germline CDR1 is WSHSY and CDR2 is SAAADI.

CDR3: CAQGRGLETQYF. In DNA form, the CDR3 reads TGTGCTCAGGGCAGGGGGTTGGAGACCCAGTACTTC. The chain employs TRBV30 and TRBJ2-5; 7 nucleotides match TRBD1. This CDR3 comprises 12 residues. Germline CDR1 and CDR2: GTSNPN and SVGIG (reference sequence).

This clone showed up just a few times. The chain joins TRBV6-4 to TRBJ2-7, with 11 positions matching TRBD2. Per the germline V gene, CDR1 is MRHNA and CDR2 is SNTAGT. J gave up 7 bases and V 10 bases, and 12 bases lay outside the gene matches. This CDR3 has 14 residues. Here the CDR3 DNA reads TGTGCCAAGACCGGGACTAGCGGAGAGAATGAGCAGTACTTC. Translation: CAKTGTSGENEQYF.

There are a few counts of this clone. J is TRBJ1-5 and V is TRBV27; D not certain. The CDR3 loop spans 15 amino acids. V was clipped by 2 bases and J by 7 bases, with 15 bases between them. The V gene's germline CDR1 is MNHEY and CDR2 SMNVEV (reference sequence). Here the CDR3 DNA reads TGTGCCAGCAGTTTACTTGGGGAGGGCGACCAGCCCCAGCATTTT. Translated, it gives CASSLLGEGDQPQHF.

The chain combines TRBV10-3 with TRBJ1-2; D might be TRBD1 (5 bases). The CDR3 runs 16 residues. Germline loops: CDR1 ENHRY, CDR2 SYGVKD. Trimming cost V 4 bases and J 1 base, with 16 bases left between them. The CDR3 is CAISVTRDGLNYGYTF. CDR3 bases: TGTGCCATCAGTGTAACCCGGGACGGGCTTAACTATGGCTACACCTTC.

This sequence joins TRBV28 and TRBJ1-5, with 9 nucleotides matching TRBD1. This CDR3 contains 14 residues. J lost 5 bases, V lost 10 bases, and 9 bases had no gene match. The germline gives CDR1 MDHEN, CDR2 SYDVKM. The CDR3 region is CATTGQGLDQPQHF. In DNA form, the CDR3 reads TGTGCCACGACGGGACAGGGCTTAGATCAGCCCCAGCATTTT.

This chain uses TRBV28 with TRBJ1-6, with D tentatively TRBD1 (5 bases). Germline V lookup: CDR1 MDHEN, CDR2 SYDVKM. V was cut by 6 bases and J by 9 bases, with 9 bases left in between. The CDR3 spans 12 residues. The DNA for the CDR3 is TGTGCCAGCAGACAGGCTGTTTCACCCCTCCACTTT. It encodes CASRQAVSPLHF.

J is TRBJ2-3 and V is TRBV5-1; 8 bases are shared with TRBD2. The CDR3 consists of 14 residues. The J segment lost 3 bases and the V segment lost 7 bases, leaving 7 bases of the junction unmatched. Germline V gene lookup returns CDR1 SGHRS and CDR2 YFSETQ. CDR3 loop: CASEGAGGTDTQYF. The CDR3 DNA reads TGCGCCAGCGAAGGGGCGGGAGGTACAGATACGCAGTATTTT.

V gene TRBV11-2 combines with J gene TRBJ2-2; 11 nucleotides align to TRBD2. V shed 1 base, J shed 4 bases, and the junction held 2 bases outside the gene matches. The length of the CDR3 is 16 residues. Germline loops: CDR1 SGHAT, CDR2 FQNNGV. CDR3: CASSLGLAGGTGELFF. Here the CDR3 DNA reads TGTGCCAGCAGCTTAGGGCTAGCGGGAGGCACCGGGGAGCTGTTTTTT.